Listed below are T cell receptor beta chains from one sample, sequenced in a study of cytomegalovirus exposure and HLA in healthy donors. The method was immunoSEQ multiplex PCR; TCRdb's version includes in-frame clones alone and lacks a portion of them. The top ten clones hold roughly 11% of a sample with about 76,000 clones, 72% of them seen once. Sequencing was carried out using PBMCs. These TCRs come from a woman aged 40 to 49 in good health and CMV-seropositive. Both conserved end residues are part of each CDR3. The D gene is left open where the match is weak. Size tells how often a clone was seen (once, few, many) or the class of an expanded clone, and some rows leave it out.

v_call	clone_size	d_call	j_call	cdr3_aa	cdr3_nt
TRBV5-1	.	TRBD2	TRBJ2-7	CASSLGPTLAGVDEQYF	TGCGCCAGCAGCTTGGGACCGACTCTAGCGGGAGTCGACGAGCAGTACTTC
TRBV30	.	.	TRBJ1-2	CAWSGRGGALGYPF	TGTGCCTGGAGTGGACGCGGGGGGGCGCTTGGCTACCCCTTC
TRBV9	.	.	TRBJ2-2	CASRSRNGGAGELFF	TGTGCCAGCAGATCCCGGAACGGCGGGGCCGGGGAGCTGTTTTTT
TRBV4-2	once	.	TRBJ2-7	CASSQERFDYEQYF	TGTGCCAGCAGCCAAGAACGGTTCGACTACGAGCAGTACTTC
TRBV4-1	.	TRBD1	TRBJ2-7	CASSQVLGTVSSYEQYF	TGCGCCAGCAGCCAAGTTTTGGGGACAGTGAGCTCCTACGAGCAGTACTTC
TRBV30	.	.	TRBJ1-1	CAWSVLQGTEAFF	TGTGCCTGGAGTGTACTACAGGGCACTGAAGCTTTCTTT
TRBV27	.	.	TRBJ2-3	CASSSYTVSTDTQYF	TGTGCCAGCAGTAGCTACACAGTTAGCACAGATACGCAGTATTTT
TRBV19	.	.	TRBJ2-7	CASSRSARAYEQYF	TGTGCCAGTAGTAGGAGCGCCAGGGCCTACGAGCAGTACTTC
TRBV4-2	.	TRBD1	TRBJ2-7	CASSPGGQVGSYEQYF	TGTGCCAGCAGCCCCGGAGGACAGGTAGGATCCTACGAGCAGTACTTC
TRBV7-9	.	.	TRBJ1-1	CASSPPGDEGAEAFF	TGTGCCAGCAGCCCCCCCGGGGACGAGGGGGCTGAAGCTTTCTTT
TRBV10-2	.	TRBD2	TRBJ2-3	CASGGPSGGARNTQYF	TGCGCCAGCGGGGGGCCTAGCGGGGGGGCCCGCAATACGCAGTATTTT
TRBV29-1	.	.	TRBJ1-5	CRGPFVWRNQPQHF	TGCAGGGGTCCCTTCGTGTGGAGGAATCAGCCCCAGCATTTT
TRBV5-6	once	.	TRBJ2-1	CASSLEVLAGYNEQFF	TGTGCCAGCAGCTTGGAGGTGCTAGCTGGGTACAATGAGCAGTTCTTC
TRBV5-1	few	.	TRBJ1-1	CASSLRGLREDTEAFF	TGCGCCAGCAGCCTCAGGGGCCTTCGGGAGGACACTGAAGCTTTCTTT
TRBV28	few	.	TRBJ2-1	CASSLAGKVKGEQFF	TGTGCCAGCAGTTTAGCAGGGAAAGTTAAGGGTGAGCAGTTCTTC
TRBV7-2	.	.	TRBJ2-1	CASSLQVVSGNEQFF	TGTGCCAGCAGCCTACAGGTTGTAAGTGGGAATGAGCAGTTCTTC
TRBV7-9	.	.	TRBJ2-3	CASSSITGADTQYF	TGTGCCAGCAGTTCAATAACAGGTGCAGATACGCAGTATTTT
TRBV27	.	TRBD1	TRBJ2-5	CASSPGTAERRTQYF	TGTGCCAGCAGTCCCGGGACAGCCGAACGACGGACCCAGTACTTC
TRBV6-5	.	TRBD1	TRBJ1-1	CASSYRGNTEAFF	TGTGCCAGCAGCTACAGGGGGAACACTGAAGCTTTCTTT
TRBV10-1	.	TRBD1	TRBJ1-2	CASSSGQDYGYTF	TGCGCCAGCAGCTCGGGACAGGACTATGGCTACACCTTC
TRBV25-1	.	TRBD1	TRBJ2-1	CASSRQGGDEQFF	TGTGCCAGCAGTCGACAGGGTGGGGATGAGCAGTTCTTC
TRBV7-3	.	.	TRBJ1-6	CASSSTGFLNSPLHF	TGTGCCAGCAGCTCGACAGGCTTTTTAAATTCACCCCTCCACTTT
TRBV7-9	.	.	TRBJ2-3	CASSLLEVIDTQYF	TGTGCCAGCAGCTTATTAGAGGTGATAGATACGCAGTATTTT
TRBV29-1	.	.	TRBJ1-2	CSVDEGPSGYTF	TGCAGCGTTGATGAGGGCCCTTCTGGCTACACCTTC
TRBV5-4	.	.	TRBJ2-5	CASSSRGQETQYF	TGTGCCAGCAGCAGTCGCGGCCAAGAGACCCAGTACTTC
TRBV5-4	.	TRBD2	TRBJ2-1	CASSWTRDNEQFF	TGTGCCAGCAGCTGGACTAGGGACAATGAGCAGTTCTTC
TRBV10-3	.	TRBD2	TRBJ2-7	CATCSGTNYEQYF	TGTGCCACATGTTCCGGGACTAACTACGAGCAGTACTTC
TRBV5-1	.	.	TRBJ2-5	CASSLAQQGGETQYF	TGCGCCAGCAGCTTGGCGCAACAGGGAGGGGAGACCCAGTACTTC
TRBV7-9	.	.	TRBJ1-2	CASSSTGTIGYGYTF	TGTGCCAGCAGCTCTACAGGGACTATAGGCTATGGCTACACCTTC
TRBV11-2	.	TRBD1	TRBJ1-2	CASSARQGPNYGYTF	TGTGCCAGCAGCGCTCGACAGGGTCCCAACTATGGCTACACCTTC
TRBV5-1	.	TRBD2	TRBJ2-3	CASSLGLTSGSTDTQYF	TGCGCCAGCAGCTTGGGATTGACTAGCGGTAGCACAGATACGCAGTATTTT
TRBV6-1	.	TRBD2	TRBJ2-2	CASSVPTSGKVGELFF	TGTGCCAGCAGTGTACCGACTAGCGGGAAGGTCGGGGAGCTGTTTTTT
TRBV19	.	.	TRBJ1-1	CASSILRNTEAFF	TGTGCCAGTAGTATTCTCAGAAACACTGAAGCTTTCTTT
TRBV4-1	.	.	TRBJ1-5	CASSQGALSGGQPQHF	TGCGCCAGCAGCCAAGGCGCCCTATCGGGGGGTCAGCCCCAGCATTTT
TRBV28	.	TRBD1	TRBJ2-7	CASSWTGGYEQYF	TGTGCCAGCAGTTGGACAGGGGGCTACGAGCAGTACTTC
TRBV7-9	.	.	TRBJ1-4	CASSLGGTNEKLFF	TGTGCCAGCAGCTTGGGGGGAACTAATGAAAAACTGTTTTTT
TRBV18	once	TRBD2	TRBJ2-7	CASSPAGGPYEQYF	TGTGCCAGCTCACCGGCGGGAGGGCCCTACGAGCAGTACTTC
TRBV6-6	.	TRBD1	TRBJ1-3	CASSWGQGYGNTIYF	TGTGCCAGCAGCTGGGGACAGGGGTATGGAAACACCATATATTTT
TRBV2	.	.	TRBJ2-2	CASSLYTGELFF	TGTGCCAGCAGTTTATACACCGGGGAGCTGTTTTTT
TRBV28	.	.	TRBJ1-1	CASSFSLGGSEAFF	TGTGCCAGCAGTTTTTCCTTAGGGGGAAGTGAAGCTTTCTTT
TRBV7-9	.	.	TRBJ2-1	CASSPTFNEQFF	TGTGCCAGCAGCCCTACCTTCAATGAGCAGTTCTTC
TRBV29-1	.	TRBD1	TRBJ2-7	CSVRTGGYEQYF	TGCAGCGTCCGGACAGGGGGCTACGAGCAGTACTTC
TRBV30	.	.	TRBJ2-3	CAWSVRRADTQYF	TGTGCCTGGAGTGTACGGCGGGCAGATACGCAGTATTTT
TRBV4-1	.	TRBD1	TRBJ2-1	CASSQMGQGAYNEQFF	TGCGCCAGCAGCCAAATGGGACAGGGGGCTTACAATGAGCAGTTCTTC